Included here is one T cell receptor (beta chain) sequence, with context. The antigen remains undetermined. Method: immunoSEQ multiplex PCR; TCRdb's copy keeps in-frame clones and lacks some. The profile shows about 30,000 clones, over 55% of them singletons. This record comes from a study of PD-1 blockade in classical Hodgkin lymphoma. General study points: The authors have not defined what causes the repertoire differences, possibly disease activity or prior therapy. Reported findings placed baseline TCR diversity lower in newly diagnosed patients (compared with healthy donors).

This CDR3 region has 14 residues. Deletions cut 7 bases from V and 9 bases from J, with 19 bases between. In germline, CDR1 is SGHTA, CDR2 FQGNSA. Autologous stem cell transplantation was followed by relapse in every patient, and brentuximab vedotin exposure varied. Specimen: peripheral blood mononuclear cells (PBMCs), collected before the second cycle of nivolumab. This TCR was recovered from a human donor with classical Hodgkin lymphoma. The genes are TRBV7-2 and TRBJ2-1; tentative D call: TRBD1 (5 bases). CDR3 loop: CASIRESDQGEQFF. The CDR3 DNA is TGTGCCAGCATCAGAGAGAGCGATCAGGGTGAGCAGTTCTTC.